The sample holds many counts of the clone carrying this T cell receptor (beta chain). The record originates from a study of tumor-infiltrating lymphocytes in primary liver carcinoma. Synthesis of TCR beta cDNA was carried out from 450 to 500 ng total RNA with a constant-region primer. Three nested multiplex PCR rounds, a slightly modified ARM-PCR, produced the libraries for TCR beta. Primers for the first two PCR rounds were TRBV1-TRBV30 forward primers and a C-beta reverse primer (about 9 cycles per round). TCRdb analysed the multiplex PCR reads with MiXCR anew, one entry per CDR3 protein. Altogether under 200,000 distinct CDR3 sequences are present, approximately 80% being singletons, with the ten largest covering around a sixth. DNA and RNA were both co-extracted from 20-30 mg of bulk tissue that had not been sorted. The sampling covered five separate regions of each tumor. The ends were cut back, 0 bases at V and 8 bases at J, with 13 bases in the middle. Germline-derived CDR1 and CDR2 are LGHNA and YNFKEQ. The CDR3 extends over 14 amino acids.

This receptor was obtained from a man in his forties or fifties with primary liver carcinoma and hepatitis B virus infection. This rearrangement joins TRBV4-2 to TRBJ1-2; D is unresolved. The sequenced sample was tumor tissue from primary liver carcinoma. CDR3 region: CASSQEVRSRGYTF. The CDR3 region has the DNA TGTGCCAGCAGCCAAGAAGTAAGGTCTCGGGGCTACACCTTC.